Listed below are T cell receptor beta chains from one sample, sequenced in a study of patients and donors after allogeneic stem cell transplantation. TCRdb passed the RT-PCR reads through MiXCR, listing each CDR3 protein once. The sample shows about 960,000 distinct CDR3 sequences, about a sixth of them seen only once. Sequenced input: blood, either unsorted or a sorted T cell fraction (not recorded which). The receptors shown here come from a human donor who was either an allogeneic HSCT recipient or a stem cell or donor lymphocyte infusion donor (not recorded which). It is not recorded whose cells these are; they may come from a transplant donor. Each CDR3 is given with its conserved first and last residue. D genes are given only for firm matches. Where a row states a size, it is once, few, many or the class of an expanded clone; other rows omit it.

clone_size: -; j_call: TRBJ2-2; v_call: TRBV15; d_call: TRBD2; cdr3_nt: TGTGCCACCAGCTTGGGGGGGGTCGGGGAGCTGTTTTTT; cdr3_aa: CATSLGGVGELFF
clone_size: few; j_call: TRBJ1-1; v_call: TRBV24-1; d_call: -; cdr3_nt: TGTGCCACCAGTGATAGCCGACAGTTGAACACTGAAGCTTTCTTT; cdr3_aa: CATSDSRQLNTEAFF
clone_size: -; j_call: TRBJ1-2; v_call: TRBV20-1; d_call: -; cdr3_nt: TGCAGTGCCTTTGAGGGGAAACGGGTTGGCTACACCTTC; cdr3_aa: CSAFEGKRVGYTF
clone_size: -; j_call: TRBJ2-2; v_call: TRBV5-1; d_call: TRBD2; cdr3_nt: TGCGCCAGCAGCTCGTCCGGGACTAGCGTCACCGGGGAGCTGTTTTTT; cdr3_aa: CASSSSGTSVTGELFF
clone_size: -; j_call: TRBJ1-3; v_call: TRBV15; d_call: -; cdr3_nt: TGTGCCACCAGCAGAGTACTAACAGGGACTGGAAACACCATATATTTT; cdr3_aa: CATSRVLTGTGNTIYF
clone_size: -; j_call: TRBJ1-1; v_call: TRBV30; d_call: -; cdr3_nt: TGTGCCTGGAACGGTCACCCTAACACTGAAGCTTTCTTT; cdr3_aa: CAWNGHPNTEAFF
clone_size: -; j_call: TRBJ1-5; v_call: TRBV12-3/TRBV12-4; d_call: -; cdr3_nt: TGTGCCAGCAGTTTTTACAGGGTTGGCAATCAGCCCCAGCATTTT; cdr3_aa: CASSFYRVGNQPQHF
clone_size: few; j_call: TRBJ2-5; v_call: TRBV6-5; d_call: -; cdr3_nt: TGTGCCAGCAGTTACACGGGTGTTATGGGTGGAGGAGAGACCCAGTACTTC; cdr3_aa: CASSYTGVMGGGETQYF
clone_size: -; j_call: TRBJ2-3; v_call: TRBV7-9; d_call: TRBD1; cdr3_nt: TGTGCCAGCAGCGACAGCGCGGGACAGGGGATTACAGATACGCAGTATTTT; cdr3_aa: CASSDSAGQGITDTQYF
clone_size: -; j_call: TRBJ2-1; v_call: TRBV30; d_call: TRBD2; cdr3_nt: TGTGCCTGGAGTGTAGGCGGGGGGATCAATGAGCAGTTCTTC; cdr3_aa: CAWSVGGGINEQFF
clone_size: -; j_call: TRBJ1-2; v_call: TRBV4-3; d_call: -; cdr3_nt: TGCGCCAGCAGCCAAGATCTACTTTTCGTTGGCTATGGTTACACCTTC; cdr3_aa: CASSQDLLFVGYGYTF
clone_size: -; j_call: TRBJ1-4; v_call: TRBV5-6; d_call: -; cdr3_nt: TGTGCCAGCAGCTTGGTCCGGGTAACTAATGAAAAACTGTTTTTT; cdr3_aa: CASSLVRVTNEKLFF
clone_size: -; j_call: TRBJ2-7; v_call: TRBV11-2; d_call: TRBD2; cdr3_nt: TGTGCCAGCAGCCCCTTCCGACTAGCGGGGCCCCACGAGCAGTACTTC; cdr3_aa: CASSPFRLAGPHEQYF
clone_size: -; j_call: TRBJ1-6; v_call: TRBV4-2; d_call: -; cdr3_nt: TGTGCCAGCAGCCAAGATGGCGGGTCACCCCTCCACTTT; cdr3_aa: CASSQDGGSPLHF
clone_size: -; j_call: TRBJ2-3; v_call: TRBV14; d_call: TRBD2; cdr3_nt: TGTGCCAGCAGCCTACTAGCGGGGATGACAGATACGCAGTATTTT; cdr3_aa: CASSLLAGMTDTQYF
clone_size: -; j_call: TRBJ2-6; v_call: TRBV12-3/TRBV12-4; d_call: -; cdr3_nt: TGTGCCAGCAGTTTAGGTTGGTCTTCGTCTGTGGCCAACGTCCTGACTTTC; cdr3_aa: CASSLGWSSSVANVLTF
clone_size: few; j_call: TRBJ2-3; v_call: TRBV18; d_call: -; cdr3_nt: TGTGCCAGCTCACCTCTGACAAAGCAGGATACGCAGTATTTT; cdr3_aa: CASSPLTKQDTQYF
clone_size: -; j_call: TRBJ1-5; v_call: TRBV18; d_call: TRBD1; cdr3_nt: TGTGCCAGCTCACCAGGGACAGGGTCTTCCCAGCATTTT; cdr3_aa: CASSPGTGSSQHF
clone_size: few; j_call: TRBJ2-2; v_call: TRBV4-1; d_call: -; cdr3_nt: TGCGCCAGCAGACGAAACAGGGAAGACACCGGGGAGCTGTTTTTT; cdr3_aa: CASRRNREDTGELFF
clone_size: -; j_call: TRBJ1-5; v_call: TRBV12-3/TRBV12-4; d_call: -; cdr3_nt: TGTGCCAGCAGCTACGGGGGGAGCGGCAATCAGCCCCAGCATTTT; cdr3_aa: CASSYGGSGNQPQHF
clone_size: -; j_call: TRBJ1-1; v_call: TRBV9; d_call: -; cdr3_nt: TGTGCCAGCAGCGTCCTGGCAGGGTACGACACTGAAGCTTTCTTT; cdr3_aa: CASSVLAGYDTEAFF
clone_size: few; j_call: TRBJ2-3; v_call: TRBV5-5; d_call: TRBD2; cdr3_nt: TGTGCCAGCAGAAGGGAGGGAGGAGATACGCAGTATTTT; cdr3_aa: CASRREGGDTQYF
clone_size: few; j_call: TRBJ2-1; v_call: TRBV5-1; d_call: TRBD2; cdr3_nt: TGCGCCAGCAGCGAAAGGACTAGCGGGGGCCTCTCCTACAATGAGCAGTTCTTC; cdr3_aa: CASSERTSGGLSYNEQFF
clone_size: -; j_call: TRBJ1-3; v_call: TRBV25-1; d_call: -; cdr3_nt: TGTGCCAGCAGTTCACAATACAGGGTCTCTGGAAACACCATATATTTT; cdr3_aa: CASSSQYRVSGNTIYF
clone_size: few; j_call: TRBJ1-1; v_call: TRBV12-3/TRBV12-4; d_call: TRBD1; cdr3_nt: TGTGCCAGCAGTTGGACAGGGGGGACCCGAGAAGCTTTCTTT; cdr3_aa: CASSWTGGTREAFF
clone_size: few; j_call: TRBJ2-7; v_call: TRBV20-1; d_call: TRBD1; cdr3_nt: TGCAGTGCTAGAGTACAGGGGAACGAGCAGTACTTC; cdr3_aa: CSARVQGNEQYF
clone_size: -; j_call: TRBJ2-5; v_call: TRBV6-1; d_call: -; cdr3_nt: TGTGCCAGCAGCTTCGGACAATCCCAAGAGACCCAGTACTTC; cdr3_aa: CASSFGQSQETQYF
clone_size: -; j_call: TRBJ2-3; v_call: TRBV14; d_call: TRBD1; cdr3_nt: TGTGCCAGCAGCCAAGAATCTACAGGGGCGGCAGATACGCAGTATTTT; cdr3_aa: CASSQESTGAADTQYF
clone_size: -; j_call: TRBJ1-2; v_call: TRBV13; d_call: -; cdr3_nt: TGTGCCAGCAGCTTCGGACCGCTCCGTAACTATGGCTACACCTTC; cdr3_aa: CASSFGPLRNYGYTF
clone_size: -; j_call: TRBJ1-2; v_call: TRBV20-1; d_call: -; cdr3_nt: TGCAGTGCTAGACCGACAGAGGCCTATGGCTACACCTTC; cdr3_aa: CSARPTEAYGYTF
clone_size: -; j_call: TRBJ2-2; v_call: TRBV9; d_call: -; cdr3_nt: TGTGCCAGCAGCGTCGGTAGCGGCGGCACCGGGGAGCTGTTTTTT; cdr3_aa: CASSVGSGGTGELFF
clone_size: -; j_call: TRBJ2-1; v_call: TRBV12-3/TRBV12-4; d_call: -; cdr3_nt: TGTGCCAGCAGTTTAGCGAGAACCCATGGTGAGCAGTTCTTC; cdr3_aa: CASSLARTHGEQFF
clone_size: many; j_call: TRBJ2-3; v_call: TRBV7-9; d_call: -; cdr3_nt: TGTGCCAGCAGCTCCCGATTCCCAGATACGCAGTATTTT; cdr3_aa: CASSSRFPDTQYF
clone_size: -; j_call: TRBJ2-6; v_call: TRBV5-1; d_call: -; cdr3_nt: TGCGCCAGCAGACCCAGGTCTACTGGGGCCAACGTCCTGACTTTC; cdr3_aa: CASRPRSTGANVLTF
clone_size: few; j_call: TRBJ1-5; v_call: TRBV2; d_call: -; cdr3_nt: TGTGCCAGCTCGACAATAAGCCTCAATCAGCCCCAGCATTTT; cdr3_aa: CASSTISLNQPQHF
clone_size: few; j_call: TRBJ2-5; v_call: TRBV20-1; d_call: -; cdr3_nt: TGCAGTGCTTTTGGTGGGGGGGAGACCCAGTACTTC; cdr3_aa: CSAFGGGETQYF
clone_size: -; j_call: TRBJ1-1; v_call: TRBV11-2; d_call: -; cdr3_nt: TGTGCCAGCAGCTTAGATCACAGGATGAACACTGAAGCTTTCTTT; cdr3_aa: CASSLDHRMNTEAFF
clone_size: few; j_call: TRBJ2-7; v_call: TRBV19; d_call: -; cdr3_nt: TGTGCCAGTAGTATGGGGTGGGAGGAGCAGTACTTC; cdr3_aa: CASSMGWEEQYF
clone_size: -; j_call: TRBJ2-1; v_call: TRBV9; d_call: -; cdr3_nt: TGTGCCAGCAGCGGCAAGAGAACCCCCTACAATGAGCAGTTCTTC; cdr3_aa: CASSGKRTPYNEQFF
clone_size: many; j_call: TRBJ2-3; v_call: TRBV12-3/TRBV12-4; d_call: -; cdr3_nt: TGTGCCAGCAGTTTTCGATTCACAGATACGCAGTATTTT; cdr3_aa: CASSFRFTDTQYF
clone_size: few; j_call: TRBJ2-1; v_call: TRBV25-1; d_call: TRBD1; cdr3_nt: TGTGCCAGCAGTGACCTAGACAGGGGGCTTAAAAATGAGCAGTTCTTC; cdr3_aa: CASSDLDRGLKNEQFF
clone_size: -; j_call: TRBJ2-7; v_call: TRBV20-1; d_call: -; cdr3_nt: TGCAGTGCCAGAAACACAGGGACGAACGAGCAGTACTTC; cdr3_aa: CSARNTGTNEQYF
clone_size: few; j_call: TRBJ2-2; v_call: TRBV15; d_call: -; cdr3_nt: TGTGCCACCAGCAGAGATCGTGCCGGGGAGCTGTTTTTT; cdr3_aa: CATSRDRAGELFF
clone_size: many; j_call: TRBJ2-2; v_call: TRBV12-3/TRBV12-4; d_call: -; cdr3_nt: TGTGCCAGCAGTTTAGCGTTAGGAAGGGAGCTGTTTTTT; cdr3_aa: CASSLALGRELFF
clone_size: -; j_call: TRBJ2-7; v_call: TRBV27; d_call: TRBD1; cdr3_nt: TGTGCCAGCAGTTTGGCTGTTGCCGACAGGGGACGCGAGCAGTACTTC; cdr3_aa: CASSLAVADRGREQYF
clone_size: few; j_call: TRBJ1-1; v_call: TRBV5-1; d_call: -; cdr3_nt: TGCGCCAGCAGCTCTGGGCCTACAATGAACACTGAAGCTTTCTTT; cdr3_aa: CASSSGPTMNTEAFF
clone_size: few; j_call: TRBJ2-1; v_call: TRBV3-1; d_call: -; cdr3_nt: TGTGCCAGCAGCCATGCTAGGTTAGGTGTCGATGAGCAGTTCTTC; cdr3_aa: CASSHARLGVDEQFF
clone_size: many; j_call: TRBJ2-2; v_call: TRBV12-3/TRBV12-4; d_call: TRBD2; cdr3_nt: TGTGCCAGCAGTTCCCGTGCGGGAGGGGGGCCCGGGGAGCTGTTTTTT; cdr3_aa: CASSSRAGGGPGELFF
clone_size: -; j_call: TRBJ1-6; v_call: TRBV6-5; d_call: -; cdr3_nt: TGTGCCAGCAGTTACTCGATTTCAGGGAGCTCCTATAATTCACCCCTCCACTTT; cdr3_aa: CASSYSISGSSYNSPLHF
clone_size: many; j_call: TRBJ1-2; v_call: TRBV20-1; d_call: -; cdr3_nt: TGCAGTGCTTCCAGTGATTCTAACTATGGCTACACCTTC; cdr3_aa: CSASSDSNYGYTF
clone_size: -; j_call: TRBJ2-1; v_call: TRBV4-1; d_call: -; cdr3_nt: TGCGCCAGCAGCCAAGGGGGCTTCCTAAAGGACAATGAGCAGTTCTTC; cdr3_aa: CASSQGGFLKDNEQFF
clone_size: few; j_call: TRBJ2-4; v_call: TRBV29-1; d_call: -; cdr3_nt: TGCAGCGTCGTCCTCAGGCTAGCCAAAAACATTCAGTACTTC; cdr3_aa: CSVVLRLAKNIQYF
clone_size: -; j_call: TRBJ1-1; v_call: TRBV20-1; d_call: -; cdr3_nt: TGCAGTGCTAGAGATGTCGACAGACGGGGTACTGAAGCTTTCTTT; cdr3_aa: CSARDVDRRGTEAFF
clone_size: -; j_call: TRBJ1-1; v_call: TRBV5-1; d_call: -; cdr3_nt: TGCGCCAGCAGCCGACGGGACGCCTCGAACACTGAAGCTTTCTTT; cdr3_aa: CASSRRDASNTEAFF
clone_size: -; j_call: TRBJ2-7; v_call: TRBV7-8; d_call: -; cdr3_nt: TGTGCCAGCAGCATCAGCGGCTTTCCTTCCTACGAGCAGTACTTC; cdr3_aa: CASSISGFPSYEQYF